The present T cell receptor beta chain was sequenced within a study of CD8+ T cells in alopecia areata. Looking at the study overall: Among treated patients, oral tofacitinib was administered at 5 to 10 mg twice daily. Study-wide findings and caveats: Any link of baseline CD8+ expansion to response, resting on one nonresponder, remains uncertain. Compared with normal scalp, lesional scalp had higher clonality and more expanded CD8+ clones.

The treatment was: oral pan-JAK inhibitor, 5-10 mg twice daily. This clone showed up just once. What it recognizes is unknown. RNA, once extracted, was reverse transcribed into cDNA for use as the sequencing template. TCRdb's table, derived via immunoSEQ multiplex PCR, lists solely in-frame clones and lacks some. Of 200,000 or so clones in the sample, over 45% are singletons; the top ten hold roughly 5%. CDR3 length: 15 amino acids. CDR1 and CDR2 (germline): SGHTA, FQGNSA. The ends lost 5 bases at V and 7 bases at J; junction bases unmatched: 8. The material was CD4+ T cells sorted from blood, obtained at week 24, from a patient treated with tofacitinib. The clonotype originates from a human donor with alopecia areata. The genes are TRBV7-2 and TRBJ2-1; 10 bases match TRBD2. CDR3 sequence: CASSARTSGANEQFF. The CDR3 DNA is TGTGCCAGCAGCGCCCGGACTAGCGGAGCAAATGAGCAGTTCTTC. Supplemented by reference TRBV7-2 and TRBJ2-1, the full variable domain reads GAGVSQSPSNKVTEKGKDVELRCDPISGHTALYWYRQSLGQGLEFLIYFQGNSAPDKSGLPSDRFSAERTGGSVSTLTIQRTQQEDSAVYLCASSARTSGANEQFFGPGTRLTVL.